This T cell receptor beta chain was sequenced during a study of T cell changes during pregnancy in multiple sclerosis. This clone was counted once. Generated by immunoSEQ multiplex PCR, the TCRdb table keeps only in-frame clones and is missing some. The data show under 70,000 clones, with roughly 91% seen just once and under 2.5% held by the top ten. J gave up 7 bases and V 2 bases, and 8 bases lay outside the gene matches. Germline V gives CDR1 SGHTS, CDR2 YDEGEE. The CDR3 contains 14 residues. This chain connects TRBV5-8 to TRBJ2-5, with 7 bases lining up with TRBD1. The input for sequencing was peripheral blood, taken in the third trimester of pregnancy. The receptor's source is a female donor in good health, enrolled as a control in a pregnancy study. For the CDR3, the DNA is TGTGCCAGCAGCTTACCAACAGGGGTGAGGACCCAGTACTTC. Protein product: CASSLPTGVRTQYF.